This is a list of T cell receptor beta chains from one sample in a study of cytomegalovirus exposure and HLA in healthy donors. Clones were read by immunoSEQ multiplex PCR, and TCRdb kept only the in-frame ones, dropping some. The sample shows 30,000 to 45,000 clones, 86% of them seen only once. Sequences were obtained from PBMCs. Receptors originate from a woman aged 40 to 50 in good health and CMV-seropositive. The CDR3 runs from the conserved cysteine through the conserved F or W. Each record gives: D gene, clone size, V gene, J gene, CDR3 protein, CDR3 DNA. The D gene is left open where the match is weak. Where a row states a size, it is once, few, many or the class of an expanded clone; other rows omit it.

d_call: TRBD2
clone_size: NA
v_call: TRBV6-1
j_call: TRBJ2-7
cdr3_aa: CASRTQEAGGEQYF
cdr3_nt: TGTGCCAGCAGGACTCAGGAGGCGGGAGGCGAGCAGTACTTC

d_call: NA
clone_size: NA
v_call: TRBV27
j_call: TRBJ1-4
cdr3_aa: CASSFRGGEKLFF
cdr3_nt: TGTGCCAGCAGTTTCAGGGGAGGGGAAAAACTGTTTTTT

d_call: NA
clone_size: NA
v_call: TRBV5-8
j_call: TRBJ2-5
cdr3_aa: CASSLGGVRETQYF
cdr3_nt: TGTGCCAGCAGCTTGGGCGGGGTTCGAGAGACCCAGTACTTC

d_call: NA
clone_size: NA
v_call: TRBV12-5
j_call: TRBJ2-1
cdr3_aa: CASGLEPGREQFF
cdr3_nt: TGTGCTAGTGGTTTGGAACCGGGTCGCGAGCAGTTCTTC

d_call: TRBD1
clone_size: NA
v_call: TRBV5-1
j_call: TRBJ2-1
cdr3_aa: CASSQEPGQGYDEQFF
cdr3_nt: TGCGCCAGCAGCCAAGAACCGGGACAGGGGTATGACGAGCAGTTCTTC

d_call: TRBD2
clone_size: NA
v_call: TRBV15
j_call: TRBJ2-3
cdr3_aa: CATSIRLAGAGDTQYF
cdr3_nt: TGTGCCACCAGCATCCGACTAGCGGGGGCTGGTGATACGCAGTATTTT

d_call: NA
clone_size: NA
v_call: TRBV10-1
j_call: TRBJ2-5
cdr3_aa: CASSATGLDRETQYF
cdr3_nt: TGCGCCAGCAGTGCTACAGGGTTGGATCGGGAGACCCAGTACTTC

d_call: NA
clone_size: NA
v_call: TRBV11-2
j_call: TRBJ2-1
cdr3_aa: CASSLIRSEQFF
cdr3_nt: TGTGCCAGCAGCTTAATCCGCAGTGAGCAGTTCTTC

d_call: TRBD1
clone_size: once
v_call: TRBV5-4
j_call: TRBJ1-2
cdr3_aa: CASSLGQGGGYGYTF
cdr3_nt: TGTGCCAGCAGCCTTGGACAGGGTGGGGGATATGGCTACACCTTC

d_call: NA
clone_size: NA
v_call: TRBV28
j_call: TRBJ1-1
cdr3_aa: CASSRDRFEAFF
cdr3_nt: TGTGCCAGCAGTCGTGACAGATTTGAAGCTTTCTTT

d_call: NA
clone_size: NA
v_call: TRBV2
j_call: TRBJ1-6
cdr3_aa: CASSAQPENSPLHF
cdr3_nt: TGTGCCAGCAGTGCGCAGCCGGAGAATTCACCCCTCCACTTT

d_call: NA
clone_size: NA
v_call: TRBV5-6
j_call: TRBJ2-7
cdr3_aa: CASSSDMAYEQYF
cdr3_nt: TGTGCCAGCAGCTCGGACATGGCCTACGAGCAGTACTTC

d_call: NA
clone_size: few
v_call: TRBV9
j_call: TRBJ1-2
cdr3_aa: CASSSRPFGPLYGYTF
cdr3_nt: TGTGCCAGCAGCTCCCGTCCCTTCGGTCCGCTCTATGGCTACACCTTC

d_call: TRBD1
clone_size: NA
v_call: TRBV28
j_call: TRBJ2-1
cdr3_aa: CASTRGQGGYNEQFF
cdr3_nt: TGTGCCAGCACCCGAGGACAGGGGGGTTACAATGAGCAGTTCTTC

d_call: NA
clone_size: NA
v_call: TRBV6-4
j_call: TRBJ2-3
cdr3_aa: CASSSGSTDTQYF
cdr3_nt: TGTGCCAGCAGTAGCGGTAGCACAGATACGCAGTATTTT

d_call: NA
clone_size: NA
v_call: TRBV6-4
j_call: TRBJ1-1
cdr3_aa: CASSDPLTTEAFF
cdr3_nt: TGTGCCAGCAGTGACCCATTGACAACTGAAGCTTTCTTT

d_call: NA
clone_size: NA
v_call: TRBV7-9
j_call: TRBJ1-3
cdr3_aa: CASSFSQGTAGNTIYF
cdr3_nt: TGTGCCAGCAGCTTCTCCCAGGGTACGGCAGGAAACACCATATATTTT

d_call: TRBD1
clone_size: NA
v_call: TRBV7-2
j_call: TRBJ1-1
cdr3_aa: CASSLGQGSPNTEAFF
cdr3_nt: TGTGCCAGCAGCTTGGGACAGGGATCTCCGAACACTGAAGCTTTCTTT

d_call: NA
clone_size: NA
v_call: TRBV5-1
j_call: TRBJ2-7
cdr3_aa: CASSLDLGTPYEQYF
cdr3_nt: TGCGCCAGCAGCTTGGATCTGGGGACACCCTACGAGCAGTACTTC

d_call: NA
clone_size: NA
v_call: TRBV7-8
j_call: TRBJ1-6
cdr3_aa: CASSTRLSDSSYNSPLHF
cdr3_nt: TGTGCCAGCAGCACGCGGCTAAGTGACAGCTCCTATAATTCACCCCTCCACTTT

d_call: TRBD2
clone_size: NA
v_call: TRBV4-3
j_call: TRBJ2-1
cdr3_aa: CASSQGIGRTSGGAAEQFF
cdr3_nt: TGCGCCAGCAGCCAAGGAATAGGCCGGACTAGCGGGGGGGCCGCTGAGCAGTTCTTC

d_call: TRBD1
clone_size: NA
v_call: TRBV6-5
j_call: TRBJ1-1
cdr3_aa: CASRGGTEKAFF
cdr3_nt: TGTGCCAGCCGGGGGGGGACAGAGAAAGCTTTCTTT

d_call: TRBD1
clone_size: NA
v_call: TRBV6-6
j_call: TRBJ1-5
cdr3_aa: CASTRDRAEAQHF
cdr3_nt: TGTGCCAGCACCAGGGACAGGGCGGAGGCCCAGCATTTT

d_call: NA
clone_size: NA
v_call: TRBV14
j_call: TRBJ2-3
cdr3_aa: CASSQGRIYTQYF
cdr3_nt: TGTGCCAGCAGCCAAGGGAGGATTTATACGCAGTATTTT